These 25 T cell receptor beta chains were all obtained from the same sample, sequenced in a study of blood T cell repertoires in COVID-19. TCRdb keeps only in-frame clones here, not all; method: immunoSEQ multiplex PCR. The data show 290,000 or so clones, around 90% seen once. Sample: PBMCs or T cells enriched from blood (not recorded which). The receptors derive from a woman aged 25 to 45 who had recovered from COVID-19.

To note about this clone: A junction boundary mismatches the germline segment, possibly from a read error. This rearrangement joins TRBV18 to TRBJ2-1; D not certain. Germline lookup yields CDR1 KGHSH and CDR2 LQKENI. CDR3 length equals 13 residues. The CDR3 loop is CASSPRALDEQFF. The CDR3, as DNA: TGTGCCAGCTCCCCACGGGCCCTCGATGAGCAGTTCTTC.

Written as DNA, the CDR3 is TGTGCCACCAGTGATCGCCGGGACACGTATCAGCCCCAGCATTTT. Translation: CATSDRRDTYQPQHF. The genes are TRBV24-1 and TRBJ1-5; D might be TRBD1 (6 bases). The length of the CDR3 is 15 residues. Per germline, CDR1 KGHDR and CDR2 SFDVKD. V was shortened by 3 bases and J by 5 bases, with 13 bases between the two germline ends.

This chain uses TRBV2 with TRBJ2-7; tentative D call: TRBD1 (6 bases). V was shortened by 4 bases and J by 4 bases, with 8 bases between the two germline ends. The CDR3 is made up of 12 amino acids. CDR1 and CDR2 (germline): SNHLY, FYNNEI. Here the CDR3 DNA reads TGTGCCAGCAGTGTACAGGGATACGAGCAGTACTTC. It translates to CASSVQGYEQYF.

The gene calls are TRBV5-1 and TRBJ2-2; D not resolved. CDR3 length: 14 amino acids. Germline V lookup: CDR1 SGHRS, CDR2 YFSETQ. V was pared by 5 bases and J by 1 base, with 9 bases between. CDR3 DNA: TGCGCCAGCAGGGCGGATGGGAACACCGGGGAGCTGTTTTTT. Protein: CASRADGNTGELFF.

The chain has TRBV5-1 and TRBJ2-2; TRBD1 agrees at 7 bases. Germline loops: CDR1 SGHRS, CDR2 YFSETQ. The CDR3 extends over 16 amino acids. V lost 0 bases to trimming and J lost 5 bases; unmatched junction nucleotides: 7. Written as DNA, the CDR3 is TGCGCCAGCAGCTTGGACCCAGGGGGTGAGACCGGGGAGCTGTTTTTT. Its translation is CASSLDPGGETGELFF.

This chain connects TRBV5-4 to TRBJ2-7; D is ambiguous. V lost 0 bases and J lost 0, with 13 bases in between. The germline CDR1 and CDR2 sequences are SGHNT and YYREEE (reference sequence). This CDR3 has 16 residues. The CDR3 protein is CASSLEAQSNSYEQYF. In DNA form, the CDR3 reads TGTGCCAGCAGCTTGGAGGCACAGTCAAACTCCTACGAGCAGTACTTC.

V usage is TRBV28 and J usage is TRBJ2-2, with 9 bases identical to TRBD2. Germline V lookup: CDR1 MDHEN, CDR2 SYDVKM. Trimming removed 4 bases from V and 4 bases from J; junction bases left unmatched: 10. The CDR3 contains 17 residues. CDR3 bases: TGTGCCAGCAGTTCGCGGGAGGGCCTCATTGGCACCGGGGAGCTGTTTTTT. Encoded protein: CASSSREGLIGTGELFF.

V gene TRBV19 combines with J gene TRBJ1-4; D is perhaps TRBD1 (5 bases). CDR1 LNHDA and CDR2 SQIVND come from the germline V gene (reference sequence). The CDR3 sequence is 15 residues long. Trimming took 3 bases from V and 8 from J, leaving 16 bases between them. DNA of the CDR3: TGTGCCAGTAGTATGCGACAGTTCCCTCGGGAAAAACTGTTTTTT. This translates into CASSMRQFPREKLFF.

This rearrangement joins TRBV6-5 to TRBJ2-2, with 12 bases aligning to TRBD2. The CDR3 totals 15 residues. After removal of 6 bases from V and 5 bases from J, the junction contained 4 bases not matched to a gene. CDR1 and CDR2 from the germline V gene are MNHEY and SVGAGI. Here the CDR3 DNA reads TGTGCCAGCAGGTTCGGGACTAGCGGGACCGGGGAGCTGTTTTTT. Its protein is CASRFGTSGTGELFF.

The chain links TRBV7-3 to TRBJ2-1; 11 bases fit TRBD2. The CDR3 runs 15 residues. CDR1 and CDR2 from the germline V gene are SGHTA and FQGTGA. V shed 5 bases, J shed 8 bases, and the junction held 8 bases outside the gene matches. The CDR3 bases are TGTGCCAGCAGCCAATCTAGCGGGAGGTTGGATGAGCAGTTCTTC. It codes for CASSQSSGRLDEQFF.

Details on this clone: A much larger clone lies a single base off, so this may be a read error. Other nucleotide sequences in the sample specify the same CDR3. CDR3 nucleotides: TGTGCCAGCAGGCCCGGGACAGGGCAAGAGACCCAGTACTTC. As protein: CASRPGTGQETQYF. This chain connects TRBV2 to TRBJ2-5; 9 positions agree with TRBD1. V trimming: 6 bases; J trimming: 2 bases; junction bases outside the gene matches: 4. The CDR3 runs 14 residues. Germline loops: CDR1 SNHLY, CDR2 FYNNEI.

The chain employs TRBV3-1 (or the pseudogene TRBV3-2) and TRBJ2-7; D may be TRBD2 (5 bases). V was clipped by 0 bases and J by 7 bases, with 22 bases between them. CDR1 and CDR2 from the germline V gene are LGHDT and YNNKEL (reference sequence). The CDR3 runs 17 residues. This chain's CDR3 is CASSQDTEAARRREQYF. In DNA form, the CDR3 reads TGTGCCAGCAGCCAAGATACGGAGGCAGCCAGGAGGCGGGAGCAGTACTTC.

The rearrangement uses TRBV19 and TRBJ2-7; 10 nucleotides align to TRBD1. Germline V lookup: CDR1 LNHDA, CDR2 SQIVND (reference sequence). The CDR3 is made up of 14 amino acids. The V gene end was trimmed by 6 bases and the J gene end by 6 bases; junction bases not matched to a gene: 8. CDR3 bases: TGTGCCAGTAGAGGGACAGGGGAGGGGAGCGAGCAGTACTTC. It codes for CASRGTGEGSEQYF.

This rearrangement joins TRBV5-4 to TRBJ2-5; D might be TRBD2 (6 bases). Germline-derived CDR1 and CDR2 are SGHNT and YYREEE (reference sequence). The CDR3 loop spans 14 amino acids. V gave up 4 bases and J gave up 5 bases, with 15 bases separating them. CDR3 DNA sequence: TGTGCCAGCAGCGTTGGACTGCGGGGCGAGACCCAGTACTTC. Protein product: CASSVGLRGETQYF.

The chain carries TRBV12-5 and TRBJ2-5; the D is unclear. The CDR3 covers 8 residues. Germline CDR1 LGHNT, CDR2 FRNRAP. CDR3 residues: CAEETQYF. CDR3 DNA sequence: TGTGCCGAAGAGACCCAGTACTTC. Drawing the rest from reference TRBV12-5 and TRBJ2-5, the complete variable domain is DARVTQTPRHKVTEMGQEVTMRCQPILGHNTVFWYRQTMMQGLELLAYFRNRAPLDDSGMPKDRFSAEMPDATLATLKIQPSEPRDSAVYFCAEETQYFGPGTRLLVL.

V gene TRBV7-9 combines with J gene TRBJ1-2; 8 positions match TRBD1. The CDR3 has 16 amino acids. With V trimmed by 4 bases and J by 3 bases, 10 bases remained unmatched. Germline CDR1 is SEHNR and CDR2 is FQNEAQ (reference sequence). The CDR3 spells CASSSLNPGQDYGYTF. In nucleotides, the CDR3 is TGTGCCAGCAGCTCCCTAAACCCGGGACAGGACTATGGCTACACCTTC.

The chain is built from TRBV14 and TRBJ1-6, with a tentative D call TRBD1 (5 bases). V lost 2 bases and J 9 bases, leaving 17 bases between the germline ends. From germline, CDR1 is SGHDN and CDR2 FVKESK. The CDR3 contains 16 residues. The CDR3 DNA follows: TGTGCCAGCAGCCAACAACTTCCGGGACTTGGTTCACCCCTCCACTTT. It yields the protein CASSQQLPGLGSPLHF.

The rearrangement joins TRBV7-2 to TRBJ1-2; D is perhaps TRBD1 (6 bases). The germline gives CDR1 SGHTA, CDR2 FQGNSA. V gave up 2 bases and J gave up 4 bases, with 14 bases separating them. The CDR3 is 15 amino acids. Here the CDR3 reads CASSLNRVGTYGYTF. DNA of the CDR3: TGTGCCAGCAGCTTAAACAGGGTTGGCACCTATGGCTACACCTTC.

The chain joins TRBV7-2 to TRBJ2-2; possible D gene TRBD1, 6 bases. The CDR3 has 13 residues. The germline V gene encodes CDR1 SGHTA and CDR2 FQGNSA. V dropped 5 bases and J dropped 7 bases, with 11 bases sitting between them. The CDR3 nucleotides are TGTGCCAGCAGCCCCCAAGGGGGCGGGGAGCTGTTTTTT. Translation: CASSPQGGGELFF.

The rearrangement links TRBV7-3 to TRBJ1-2, with 11 bases matching TRBD1. V lost 5 bases and J lost 4; bases outside the gene matches: 3. The CDR3 length is 14 residues. The germline gives CDR1 SGHTA, CDR2 FQGTGA. CDR3 nucleotide sequence: TGTGCCAGCAGCCCTGGGACAGGGGGCTATGGCTACACCTTC. It specifies CASSPGTGGYGYTF. The full variable domain, its missing parts supplied by reference TRBV7-3 and TRBJ1-2, is GAGVSQTPSNKVTEKGKYVELRCDPISGHTALYWYRQSLGQGPEFLIYFQGTGAADDSGLPNDRFFAVRPEGSVSTLKIQRTERGDSAVYLCASSPGTGGYGYTFGSGTRLTVV.

DNA of the CDR3: TGTGCCAGTAGTTCCGGGCCCTCCCGGCGGGACACTGAAGCTTTCTTT. Its translation: CASSSGPSRRDTEAFF. V usage is TRBV19 and J usage is TRBJ1-1; unclear D gene. The germline gives CDR1 LNHDA, CDR2 SQIVND (reference sequence). This CDR3 is built from 16 residues. The V end was cut by 5 bases, the J end by 3 bases, with 19 bases between.

The chain couples TRBV7-2 to TRBJ1-4, with D maybe TRBD1 (6 bases). CDR1 is SGHTA and CDR2 is FQGNSA in the germline V gene. The CDR3 runs to 14 residues. V dropped 2 bases and J dropped 5 bases, with 9 bases sitting between them. The CDR3 coding sequence is TGTGCCAGCAGCTTATCAGGACAGAATGAAAAACTGTTTTTT. Its protein product is CASSLSGQNEKLFF.

This rearrangement joins TRBV7-2 to TRBJ2-7; tentatively, D is TRBD1 (5 bases). The germline V and J ends were trimmed by 5 bases and 3 bases, with 14 bases remaining between them. CDR1 is SGHTA, CDR2 FQGNSA, per germline. CDR3 length equals 14 residues. DNA of the CDR3: TGTGCCAGCAGCCCGTGGACAAAGAACTACGAGCAGTACTTC. Translated: CASSPWTKNYEQYF.

This clone was seen just once. The V and J genes are TRBV6-2 or TRBV6-3 and TRBJ2-7; D might be TRBD2 (6 bases). The V and J ends lost 5 bases and 7 bases respectively, with 21 bases between them. Germline V gene lookup returns CDR1 MNHEY and CDR2 SVGEGT. CDR3 size: 15 residues. The CDR3 DNA follows: TGTGCCAGCAGTCTTCCGAGGGGTTTGGGGAGGGAGCAGTACTTC. Translation: CASSLPRGLGREQYF.

The chain combines TRBV14 with TRBJ1-2; the D is unclear. CDR1 SGHDN and CDR2 FVKESK come from the germline V gene. The CDR3 runs to 15 residues. The V end lost 1 base, the J end lost 4 bases, and 13 bases lay between the germline ends. The CDR3 here is CASSQGREVSYGYTF. DNA for the CDR3: TGTGCCAGCAGCCAAGGACGGGAGGTTAGCTATGGCTACACCTTC.